This entry lists 17 T cell receptor beta chains sequenced from one sample in a study of T cell responses to AZD1222 COVID-19 vaccine. The data were produced by immunoSEQ multiplex PCR, yet TCRdb's version contains in-frame clones alone and is incomplete. The table records tens of thousands of clones, over 85% of them present only once. The starting material was peripheral blood, obtained 28 days after the second AZD1222 dose. The receptors were sampled from an adult who received the AZD1222 COVID-19 vaccine.

The count of this clone is one. The chain is built from TRBV3-1 (or the pseudogene TRBV3-2) and TRBJ2-1, with D possibly TRBD2 on 5 matching bases. The CDR3 contains 13 residues. V shed 4 bases and J shed 5 bases, with 9 bases lying between them. Per germline, CDR1 LGHDT and CDR2 YNNKEL (reference sequence). The CDR3 protein is CASSLGLNNEQFF. The DNA of the CDR3 is TGTGCCAGCAGCCTCGGACTGAACAATGAGCAGTTCTTC.

The genes are TRBV9 and TRBJ2-3; D is undetermined. V lost 4 bases to trimming and J lost 2 bases, with 17 bases between them. The germline V gene encodes CDR1 SGDLS and CDR2 YYNGEE. The CDR3 has 16 residues. The DNA of the CDR3 is TGTGCCAGCAGCACCGGCGGACCGGCGGTCACAGATACGCAGTATTTT. Translation: CASSTGGPAVTDTQYF.

The chain recombines TRBV6-5 with TRBJ1-2, with 7 bases lining up with TRBD1. Unmatched junction bases numbered 10, after V lost 7 bases and J lost 5 bases. Germline lookup yields CDR1 MNHEY and CDR2 SVGAGI. The CDR3 runs 14 residues. The CDR3 loop reads CASKPGTATYGYTF. The CDR3, as DNA: TGTGCCAGCAAACCCGGGACAGCTACTTATGGCTACACCTTC.

This sequence joins TRBV7-9 and TRBJ2-6; D not certain. Deletions cut 2 bases from V and 0 bases from J, with 5 bases between. The CDR3 is 15 amino acids. Germline CDR1 is SEHNR and CDR2 is FQNEAQ (reference sequence). Here the CDR3 reads CASSLTGSGANVLTF. DNA of the CDR3: TGTGCCAGCAGCTTAACCGGCTCTGGGGCCAACGTCCTGACTTTC.

The rearrangement uses TRBV9 and TRBJ1-5, with 7 nucleotides matching TRBD1. With 3 bases clipped from V and 4 bases from J, the junction kept 10 bases outside the gene matches. The germline CDR1 and CDR2 sequences are SGDLS and YYNGEE. This CDR3 is built from 16 residues. CDR3 DNA sequence: TGTGCCAGCAGCGCAACCCGGGACAGTAGAAATCAGCCCCAGCATTTT. Translation gives CASSATRDSRNQPQHF.

The chain is built from TRBV29-1 and TRBJ2-2; D perhaps matches TRBD1 (6 bases). Germline V gene data show CDR1 as SQVTM and CDR2 as ANQGSEA. The CDR3 is 12 residues long. V was shortened by 3 bases and J by 6 bases, with 8 bases between the two germline ends. In DNA, the CDR3 is TGCAGCGTTGACGAGGGGGCCGGGGAGCTGTTTTTT. Protein product: CSVDEGAGELFF.

The chain employs TRBV4-2 and TRBJ2-1; no clear D. Trimming cost V 0 bases and J 3 bases, with 15 bases left between them. The CDR3 loop spans 17 amino acids. Germline CDR1 LGHNA, CDR2 YNFKEQ. DNA for the CDR3: TGTGCCAGCAGCCAAGATGCCGGGCGAAACAGCTACAATGAGCAGTTCTTC. Protein sequence: CASSQDAGRNSYNEQFF.

This rearrangement joins TRBV5-6 to TRBJ2-5; D is possibly TRBD1 or TRBD2 (5 bases each). Trimming cost V 0 bases and J 0 bases, with 12 bases left between them. This CDR3 region has 16 residues. Looked up from germline, CDR1 is SGHDT and CDR2 is YYEEEE. The CDR3 DNA follows: TGTGCCAGCAGCTTGGATCAGGGCGGGTACCAAGAGACCCAGTACTTC. This translates into CASSLDQGGYQETQYF. The whole variable domain, remainder taken from reference TRBV5-6 and TRBJ2-5, is DAGVTQSPTHLIKTRGQQVTLRCSPKSGHDTVSWYQQALGQGPQFIFQYYEEEERQRGNFPDRFSGHQFPNYSSELNVNALLLGDSALYLCASSLDQGGYQETQYFGPGTRLLVL.

The rearrangement uses TRBV21-1 and TRBJ2-3. TRBV21-1 is termed a pseudogene. The CDR3 loop spans 15 amino acids. The CDR3 DNA is TGTGCCAGCAGCAAAAAGTATCCCCCGCCAGATACGCAGTATTTT. This sequence encodes CASSKKYPPPDTQYF.

CDR3 sequence (DNA): TGTGCCAGCAGCCGCCGGACACAGACCTACGAGCAGTACGTC. Its translation: CASSRRTQTYEQYV. The chain has TRBV7-9 and TRBJ2-7, with D maybe TRBD1 (5 bases). Trimming stripped 5 bases from V and 2 bases from J, with 13 bases between. The CDR3 has 14 amino acids. Germline V gene sequence: CDR1 SEHNR, CDR2 FQNEAQ (reference sequence).

The chain is built from TRBV10-3 and TRBJ1-1; 8 bases match TRBD1. J gave up 1 base and V 3 bases, and 7 bases lay outside the gene matches. The CDR3 totals 16 residues. The germline gives CDR1 ENHRY, CDR2 SYGVKD. The CDR3 protein is CAISDGQGRGNTEAFF. The CDR3 DNA reads as TGTGCCATCAGTGATGGACAGGGCCGGGGGAACACTGAAGCTTTCTTT.

V is TRBV7-3 and J is TRBJ2-3; D tentatively reads TRBD1 or TRBD2 (5 bases each). Looked up from germline, CDR1 is SGHTA and CDR2 is FQGTGA. The CDR3 covers 14 residues. The V gene lost 0 bases and the J gene lost 5 bases, with 9 bases spanning the gap. In nucleotides, the CDR3 is TGTGCCAGCAGCTTAACGGGGACGATAGATACGCAGTATTTT. Its protein product is CASSLTGTIDTQYF.

The J gene is TRBJ2-1, the V gene TRBV27; D unresolved. V gave up 5 bases and J gave up 11 bases, with 13 bases separating them. The CDR3 contains 12 residues. Germline lookup yields CDR1 MNHEY and CDR2 SMNVEV (reference sequence). In DNA form, the CDR3 reads TGTGCCAGCAGTCCCAGGACGGGCCAGCAGTTCTTC. Protein: CASSPRTGQQFF.

V gene TRBV2 combines with J gene TRBJ1-1; 7 bases are shared with TRBD1. The ends lost 3 bases at V and 1 base at J; junction bases unmatched: 2. Germline CDR1 and CDR2: SNHLY and FYNNEI. This CDR3 contains 14 residues. DNA of the CDR3: TGTGCCAGCAGTGATTGGACAGGGAACACTGAAGCTTTCTTT. Translated: CASSDWTGNTEAFF.

The J gene is TRBJ2-1, the V gene TRBV6-2 or TRBV6-3; D possibly corresponds to TRBD1 (5 bases). The V and J ends lost 4 bases and 6 bases respectively, with 10 bases between them. Per germline, CDR1 MNHEY and CDR2 SVGEGT. The CDR3 runs 13 residues. The CDR3: CASSLGRVNEQFF. The DNA of the CDR3 is TGTGCCAGCAGTTTAGGCAGGGTCAATGAGCAGTTCTTC.

The V gene is TRBV6-2 or TRBV6-3, the J gene TRBJ2-5; possible D gene TRBD2, 5 bases. V lost 0 bases and J 5 bases, leaving 19 bases between the germline ends. This CDR3 has 17 residues. Germline CDR1 MNHEY, CDR2 SVGEGT. CDR3 bases: TGTGCCAGCAGTTACTCAATTGGGCGTATCACGGGGGAGACCCAGTACTTC. Its protein product is CASSYSIGRITGETQYF.

The chain employs TRBV11-2 and TRBJ2-3; 7 bases are a match to TRBD2. Germline V lookup: CDR1 SGHAT, CDR2 FQNNGV. The CDR3 extends over 15 amino acids. V was pared by 1 base and J by 3 bases, with 4 bases of the junction left unmatched. The DNA of the CDR3 is TGTGCCAGCAGCTTAGCCCGGGGGGATACAGATACGCAGTATTTT. It is translated as CASSLARGDTDTQYF.